The 5 T cell receptor beta chains below all came from one sample that was sequenced in a study of OX40 agonist ivuxolimab in advanced cancers. Some clones are missing from TCRdb's copy, which holds only in-frame ones; the method was immunoSEQ multiplex PCR. Of tens of thousands of clones listed, roughly 85% are singletons. The starting material was CD4+ or CD8+ T cells sorted from blood, obtained in a trial of the OX40 agonist ivuxolimab. These receptors were collected from an adult with an advanced solid tumor such as melanoma, head and neck, liver or kidney cancer.

J is TRBJ2-5 and V is TRBV29-1; D tentatively reads TRBD1 or TRBD2 (5 bases each). Trimming took 5 bases from V and 3 from J, leaving 19 bases between them. The CDR3 has 15 amino acids. Germline lookup yields CDR1 SQVTM and CDR2 ANQGSEA. The CDR3 nucleotides read TGCAGCGTTTCCCAAACTCCGGGACCGGAAGAGACCCAGTACTTC. Protein product: CSVSQTPGPEETQYF. The variable domain in full, with the rest retrieved from reference TRBV29-1 and TRBJ2-5, is SAVISQKPSRDICQRGTSLTIQCQVDSQVTMMFWYRQQPGQSLTLIATANQGSEATYESGFVIDKFPISRPNLTFSTLTVSNMSPEDSSIYLCSVSQTPGPEETQYFGPGTRLLVL.

The chain joins TRBV28 to TRBJ2-7; no definite D call. Per germline, CDR1 MDHEN and CDR2 SYDVKM. This CDR3 contains 14 residues. V lost 6 bases and J 3 bases, leaving 15 bases between the germline ends. This CDR3 is CASRFSGRSYEQYF. CDR3 nucleotides: TGTGCCAGCAGATTCTCCGGACGAAGCTACGAGCAGTACTTC.

The chain couples TRBV19 to TRBJ2-2; 8 bases map to TRBD2. CDR1 is LNHDA, CDR2 SQIVND, per germline (reference sequence). V lost 3 bases, J lost 3 bases, and 9 bases stayed unmatched. This CDR3 spans 17 amino acids. The CDR3 sequence is CASSMVPAGAHTGELFF. CDR3 coding DNA: TGTGCCAGTAGTATGGTCCCAGCGGGGGCCCACACCGGGGAGCTGTTTTTT.

The chain couples TRBV2 to TRBJ2-1, with 12 bases aligning to TRBD2. The ends lost 2 bases at V and 7 bases at J; junction bases unmatched: 9. The germline V gene encodes CDR1 SNHLY and CDR2 FYNNEI. The CDR3 covers 17 residues. The CDR3: CASSEPTSGGHRNEQFF. As DNA, the CDR3 is TGTGCCAGCAGTGAACCCACTAGCGGGGGGCATAGGAATGAGCAGTTCTTC. The full variable domain, in which reference TRBV2 and TRBJ2-1 provide the parts outside the CDR3, is EPEVTQTPSHQVTQMGQEVILRCVPISNHLYFYWYRQILGQKVEFLVSFYNNEISEKSEIFDDQFSVERPDGSNFTLKIRSTKLEDSAMYFCASSEPTSGGHRNEQFFGPGTRLTVL.

In the case of this clone: This same CDR3 is encoded by further DNA sequences in the sample. The J gene is TRBJ2-1, the V gene TRBV20-1; D is unresolved. The CDR3 spans 10 residues. V lost 6 bases and J lost 4, with 4 bases in between. Germline-derived CDR1 and CDR2 are DFQATT and SNEGSKA (reference sequence). CDR3 residues: CSATYNEQFF. CDR3 bases: TGCAGTGCCACGTACAATGAGCAGTTCTTC.